These 25 T cell receptor beta chains were sequenced from one sample in a study of T cell responses to AZD1222 COVID-19 vaccine. Sequencing used immunoSEQ multiplex PCR; TCRdb keeps in-frame clones, though not all of them. The table lists 150,000 to 200,000 clones, 70% to 90% of them singletons. Sequencing used peripheral blood, obtained 28 days after the second dose of the MenACWY control vaccine. These receptors were obtained from an adult who received the MenACWY meningococcal vaccine as a control.

This clone was observed once. The rearrangement links TRBV18 to TRBJ2-5; 10 nucleotides match TRBD1. CDR1 and CDR2 (germline): KGHSH, LQKENI. V gave up 2 bases and J gave up 4 bases; unmatched junction bases: 10. The CDR3 has 17 amino acids. The CDR3 loop is CASSPGTGAGPLETQYF. CDR3 DNA sequence: TGTGCCAGCTCACCAGGGACAGGGGCCGGACCCCTAGAGACCCAGTACTTC. Combining the CDR3 with reference TRBV18 and TRBJ2-5 gives the whole variable domain NAGVMQNPRHLVRRRGQEARLRCSPMKGHSHVYWYRQLPEEGLKFMVYLQKENIIDESGMPKERFSAEFPKEGPSILRIQQVVRGDSAAYFCASSPGTGAGPLETQYFGPGTRLLVL.

CDR3: CASSQGGGIYEQYF. CDR3 in DNA: TGTGCCAGCAGCCAAGGAGGGGGTATCTACGAGCAGTACTTC. V is TRBV3-1 (or the pseudogene TRBV3-2) and J is TRBJ2-7; possibly TRBD1 for D (6 bases). This CDR3 comprises 14 residues. In germline, CDR1 is LGHDT, CDR2 YNNKEL (reference sequence). V shed 1 base and J shed 3 bases, with 10 bases lying between them.

The rearrangement uses TRBV5-1 and TRBJ1-2, with D possibly being TRBD1 (5 bases). The CDR3 consists of 16 residues. V was clipped by 3 bases and J by 8 bases, with 23 bases between them. The germline V gene encodes CDR1 SGHRS and CDR2 YFSETQ. CDR3 sequence reads: CASSSDPIDAPGGYTF. The CDR3 DNA follows: TGCGCCAGCAGCTCCGACCCCATAGACGCCCCAGGGGGCTACACCTTC. Full variable domain (outside the CDR3, taken from reference TRBV5-1 and TRBJ1-2): KAGVTQTPRYLIKTRGQQVTLSCSPISGHRSVSWYQQTPGQGLQFLFEYFSETQRNKGNFPGRFSGRQFSNSRSEMNVSTLELGDSALYLCASSSDPIDAPGGYTFGSGTRLTVV.

The V call is TRBV5-6, the J call TRBJ1-1, with 8 bases that match TRBD1. The CDR3 runs 14 residues. Unmatched junction bases numbered 5, after V lost 4 bases and J lost 3 bases. Germline lookup yields CDR1 SGHDT and CDR2 YYEEEE. This CDR3 is CASSTGQGDTEAFF. In DNA, the CDR3 is TGTGCCAGCAGCACCGGACAGGGTGACACTGAAGCTTTCTTT.

Within the sample, this clone is medium-sized. The rearrangement links TRBV29-1 to TRBJ2-7, with 8 bases that match TRBD2. The CDR3 runs to 13 residues. Looked up from germline, CDR1 is SQVTM and CDR2 is ANQGSEA. V dropped 5 bases and J dropped 6; count of bases not matched to a gene: 9. CDR3 coding DNA: TGCAGCGTTTCCGCGGGAGGAACTGTCGAGCAGTACTTC. Its translation is CSVSAGGTVEQYF.

The genes are TRBV5-6 and TRBJ1-1; D unclear. The V and J ends lost 4 bases and 4 bases respectively, with 8 bases between them. CDR3 length: 12 residues. Germline V gene sequence: CDR1 SGHDT, CDR2 YYEEEE. CDR3 nucleotides: TGTGCCAGCAGCCGGAGGTTCACTGAAGCTTTCTTT. Amino acids: CASSRRFTEAFF. Together with reference TRBV5-6 and TRBJ1-1, the CDR3 gives the full variable domain: DAGVTQSPTHLIKTRGQQVTLRCSPKSGHDTVSWYQQALGQGPQFIFQYYEEEERQRGNFPDRFSGHQFPNYSSELNVNALLLGDSALYLCASSRRFTEAFFGQGTRLTVV.

The chain couples TRBV24-1 to TRBJ1-2; 8 bases agree with TRBD1. The ends lost 5 bases at V and 7 bases at J; junction bases unmatched: 5. This CDR3 has 13 amino acids. The germline V gene has CDR1 KGHDR and CDR2 SFDVKD. CDR3 nucleotides: TGTGCCACCAGTGTAGGACAGGGCCGTGGCTACACCTTC. Amino acids: CATSVGQGRGYTF.

V and J are TRBV7-9 and TRBJ1-2; D remains unclear. V dropped 8 bases and J dropped 4 bases, with 11 bases sitting between them. This CDR3 comprises 12 residues. CDR1 and CDR2 from the germline V gene are SEHNR and FQNEAQ (reference sequence). The CDR3 DNA follows: TGTGCCAGCGGGTCCACATCCTATGGCTACACCTTC. Its protein product is CASGSTSYGYTF.

The V gene is TRBV2, the J gene TRBJ1-2; 10 bases are a match to TRBD1. V gave up 9 bases and J gave up 4 bases; unmatched junction bases: 17. CDR1 SNHLY and CDR2 FYNNEI come from the germline V gene. This CDR3 is built from 17 residues. The CDR3 spells CASLIAGDRGLGYGYTF. The DNA of the CDR3 is TGTGCCAGTTTAATTGCCGGGGACAGGGGCCTAGGCTATGGCTACACCTTC.

V gene TRBV6-9 combines with J gene TRBJ1-5, with a tentative D call TRBD1 (5 bases). The ends were cut back, 4 bases at V and 2 bases at J, with 6 bases in the middle. CDR3 length: 13 amino acids. CDR1 is MNHGY and CDR2 is SVAAGI in the germline V gene. The DNA of the CDR3 is TGTGCCAGCAGTTGGGACGGCAATCAGCCCCAGCATTTT. As protein: CASSWDGNQPQHF.

This sequence joins TRBV6-5 and TRBJ1-4; 8 bases match TRBD1. The V gene end was trimmed by 5 bases and the J gene end by 8 bases; junction bases not matched to a gene: 7. CDR3 length equals 14 residues. In germline, CDR1 is MNHEY, CDR2 SVGAGI. CDR3 region: CASSPDRDPEKLFF. In DNA, the CDR3 is TGTGCCAGCAGTCCGGACAGGGATCCCGAAAAACTGTTTTTT.

The chain is built from TRBV28 and TRBJ1-1; D gene uncertain. Germline CDR1 is MDHEN and CDR2 is SYDVKM. Trimming removed 5 bases from V and 0 bases from J, with 4 bases in between. This CDR3 comprises 12 residues. The CDR3 sequence: CASSDLNTEAFF. CDR3 DNA: TGTGCCAGCAGTGACCTGAACACTGAAGCTTTCTTT.

This chain joins TRBV7-9 and TRBJ2-6; 14 bases match TRBD2. Germline CDR1 SEHNR, CDR2 FQNEAQ (reference sequence). With V trimmed by 7 bases and J by 2 bases, 16 bases remained unmatched. The CDR3 contains 21 residues. CDR3 in amino acids: CASTPPDRTSGRIAGANVLTF. The CDR3 nucleotides are TGTGCCAGCACCCCACCCGATCGGACTAGCGGGAGGATAGCTGGGGCCAACGTCCTGACTTTC.

In its sample, this clone was seen once. The V and J genes are TRBV5-1 and TRBJ2-2, with D perhaps matching TRBD2 (5 bases). The V end lost 8 bases, the J end lost 4 bases, and 15 bases lay between the germline ends. Germline CDR1 reads SGHRS; CDR2 reads YFSETQ. The CDR3 totals 14 residues. CDR3 amino acids: CASRRLGSTGELFF. The CDR3 DNA sequence: TGCGCCAGTCGGAGGCTGGGGTCCACCGGGGAGCTGTTTTTT.

This rearrangement joins TRBV6-5 to TRBJ1-4, with D uncertain. Per the germline V gene, CDR1 is MNHEY and CDR2 is SVGAGI. Deletions cut 2 bases from V and 0 bases from J, with 4 bases between. The CDR3 is made up of 14 amino acids. For the CDR3, the DNA is TGTGCCAGCAGTTACAGGTCAACTAATGAAAAACTGTTTTTT. It is translated as CASSYRSTNEKLFF.

In its sample, this clone was seen a few times. The chain recombines TRBV7-2 with TRBJ1-3; no definite D call. This CDR3 has 14 residues. Trimming shortened V by 5 bases and J by 0 bases, and 8 bases separated the two germline ends. Looked up from germline, CDR1 is SGHTA and CDR2 is FQGNSA. CDR3 region: CASSPGLSGNTIYF. The CDR3 DNA reads as TGTGCCAGCAGCCCCGGTCTCTCTGGAAACACCATATATTTT. The entire variable domain, with the rest obtained from reference TRBV7-2 and TRBJ1-3, is as follows: GAGVSQSPSNKVTEKGKDVELRCDPISGHTALYWYRQSLGQGLEFLIYFQGNSAPDKSGLPSDRFSAERTGGSVSTLTIQRTQQEDSAVYLCASSPGLSGNTIYFGEGSWLTVV.

The V and J genes are TRBV15 and TRBJ2-7; D remains unclear. The CDR3 loop spans 15 amino acids. V was trimmed by 0 bases and J by 3 bases, leaving 12 bases between them. Germline lookup yields CDR1 LNHNV and CDR2 YYDKDF (reference sequence). CDR3 in amino acids: CATSRDSPASYEQYF. In DNA, the CDR3 is TGTGCCACCAGCAGAGATAGTCCGGCTAGCTACGAGCAGTACTTC.

This chain joins TRBV5-8 and TRBJ2-3, with 9 bases aligning to TRBD2. The V gene's germline CDR1 is SGHTS and CDR2 YDEGEE. Losses at the gene ends were 0 bases for V and 0 bases for J; bases not matched to a gene: 5. This CDR3 contains 17 residues. CDR3 DNA sequence: TGTGCCAGCAGCTTGGGTCTAGCGGGGACTAGCACAGATACGCAGTATTTT. Translation gives CASSLGLAGTSTDTQYF.

This sequence joins TRBV27 and TRBJ2-7, with 9 bases fitting TRBD1. V dropped 6 bases and J dropped 0; count of bases not matched to a gene: 6. Germline V gene data show CDR1 as MNHEY and CDR2 as SMNVEV (reference sequence). This CDR3 comprises 15 residues. This chain's CDR3 is CASRAPGQGSYEQYF. CDR3 in DNA: TGTGCCAGCAGAGCTCCGGGACAGGGCTCCTACGAGCAGTACTTC.

The J gene is TRBJ2-7, the V gene TRBV27; TRBD2 agrees at 13 bases. Trimming removed 2 bases from V and 3 bases from J; junction bases left unmatched: 13. Germline V gene sequence: CDR1 MNHEY, CDR2 SMNVEV (reference sequence). This CDR3 is built from 19 residues. As DNA, the CDR3 is TGTGCCAGCAGTTTACGGCCCGGGACTAGCGGGACAAGGGGCTACGAGCAGTACTTC. As protein: CASSLRPGTSGTRGYEQYF.

V gene TRBV9 combines with J gene TRBJ2-1, with 12 bases fitting TRBD2. V trimming: 0 bases; J trimming: 4 bases; junction bases outside the gene matches: 8. This CDR3 comprises 18 residues. Germline assignment: CDR1 SGDLS and CDR2 YYNGEE. The CDR3 coding sequence is TGTGCCAGCAGCGTAGGACTAGCGGGAGTCTCTACGTACAATGAGCAGTTCTTC. This translates into CASSVGLAGVSTYNEQFF.

The chain is built from TRBV18 and TRBJ1-1; 9 bases align to TRBD1. The CDR3 spans 13 residues. Trimming took 3 bases from V and 11 from J; bases not matched to a gene: 7. Germline lookup yields CDR1 KGHSH and CDR2 LQKENI. CDR3 sequence reads: CASSPGTGTLAFF. As DNA, the CDR3 is TGTGCCAGCTCACCCGGGACAGGGACGTTGGCTTTCTTT.

The chain links TRBV7-2 to TRBJ1-4; 7 nucleotides align to TRBD1. CDR1 SGHTA and CDR2 FQGNSA come from the germline V gene. The CDR3 runs to 15 residues. With 3 bases clipped from V and 4 bases from J, the junction kept 5 bases outside the gene matches. Here the CDR3 reads CASSLGDRLNEKLFF. The CDR3 DNA is TGTGCCAGCAGCTTGGGGGACAGACTTAATGAAAAACTGTTTTTT.

This clone was recorded once. This chain connects TRBV2 to TRBJ1-1; TRBD1 might be the D (5 bases). The ends were cut back, 4 bases at V and 5 bases at J, with 14 bases in the middle. The CDR3 is 14 residues long. Per germline, CDR1 SNHLY and CDR2 FYNNEI. The CDR3 spells CASSVTGILTEAFF. CDR3 in DNA: TGTGCCAGCAGTGTCACAGGTATTCTGACTGAAGCTTTCTTT.

The rearrangement links TRBV6-5 to TRBJ1-2, with unresolved D. Germline V gene lookup returns CDR1 MNHEY and CDR2 SVGAGI. V was cut by 3 bases and J by 4 bases, with 12 bases left in between. The CDR3 contains 14 residues. The CDR3, as DNA: TGTGCCAGCAGTTATCGGCCCAAGCTCTATGGCTACACCTTC. The encoded protein is CASSYRPKLYGYTF.